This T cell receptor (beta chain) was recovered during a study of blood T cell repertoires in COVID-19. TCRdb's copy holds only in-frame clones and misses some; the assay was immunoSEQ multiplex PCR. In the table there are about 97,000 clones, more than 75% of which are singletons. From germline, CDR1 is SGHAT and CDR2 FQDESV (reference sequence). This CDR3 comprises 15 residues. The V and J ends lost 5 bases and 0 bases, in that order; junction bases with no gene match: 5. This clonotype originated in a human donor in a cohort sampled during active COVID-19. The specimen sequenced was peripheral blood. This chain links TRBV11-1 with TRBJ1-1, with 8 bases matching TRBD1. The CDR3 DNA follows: TGTGCCAGCAGCCCCGAGGGACAGGTGAACACTGAAGCTTTCTTT. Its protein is CASSPEGQVNTEAFF.